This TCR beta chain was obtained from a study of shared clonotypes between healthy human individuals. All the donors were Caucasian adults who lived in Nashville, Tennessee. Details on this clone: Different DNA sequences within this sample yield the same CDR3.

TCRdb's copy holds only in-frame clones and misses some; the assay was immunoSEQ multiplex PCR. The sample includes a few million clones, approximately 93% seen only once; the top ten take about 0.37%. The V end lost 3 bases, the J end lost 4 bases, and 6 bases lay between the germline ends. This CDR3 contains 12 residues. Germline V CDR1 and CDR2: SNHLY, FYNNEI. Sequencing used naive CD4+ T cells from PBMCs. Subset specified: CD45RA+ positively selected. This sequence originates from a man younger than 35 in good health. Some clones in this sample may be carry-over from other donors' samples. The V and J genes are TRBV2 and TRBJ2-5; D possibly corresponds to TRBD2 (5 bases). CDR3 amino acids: CASSESGETQYF. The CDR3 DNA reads TGTGCCAGCAGTGAGAGCGGAGAGACCCAGTACTTC. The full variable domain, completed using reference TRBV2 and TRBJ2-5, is EPEVTQTPSHQVTQMGQEVILRCVPISNHLYFYWYRQILGQKVEFLVSFYNNEISEKSEIFDDQFSVERPDGSNFTLKIRSTKLEDSAMYFCASSESGETQYFGPGTRLLVL.